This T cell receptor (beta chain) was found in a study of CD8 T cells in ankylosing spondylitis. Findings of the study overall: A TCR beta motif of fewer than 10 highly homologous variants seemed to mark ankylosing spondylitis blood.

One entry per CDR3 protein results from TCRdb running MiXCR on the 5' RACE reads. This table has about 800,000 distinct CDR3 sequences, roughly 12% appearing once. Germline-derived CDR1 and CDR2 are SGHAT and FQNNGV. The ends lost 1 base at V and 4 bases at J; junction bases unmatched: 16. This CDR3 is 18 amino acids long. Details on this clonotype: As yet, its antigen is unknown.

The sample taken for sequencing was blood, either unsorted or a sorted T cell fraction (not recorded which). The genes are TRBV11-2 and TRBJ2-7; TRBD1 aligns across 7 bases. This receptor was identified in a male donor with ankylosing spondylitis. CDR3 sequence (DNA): TGTGCCAGCAGCTTAGTATTCTATGATACAGGGGCAGGATACGAGCAGTACTTC. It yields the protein CASSLVFYDTGAGYEQYF.